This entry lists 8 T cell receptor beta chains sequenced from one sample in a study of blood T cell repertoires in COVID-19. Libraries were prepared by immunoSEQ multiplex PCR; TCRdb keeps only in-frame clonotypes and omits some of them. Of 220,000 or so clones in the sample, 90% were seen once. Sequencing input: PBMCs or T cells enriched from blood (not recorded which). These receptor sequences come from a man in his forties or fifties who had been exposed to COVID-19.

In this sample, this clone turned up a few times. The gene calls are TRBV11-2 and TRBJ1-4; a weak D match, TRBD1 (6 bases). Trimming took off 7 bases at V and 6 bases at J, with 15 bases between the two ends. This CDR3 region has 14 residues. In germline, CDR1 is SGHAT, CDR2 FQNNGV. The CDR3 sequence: CASTPGVFYEKLFF. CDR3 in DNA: TGTGCCAGCACTCCAGGGGTGTTTTATGAAAAACTGTTTTTT.

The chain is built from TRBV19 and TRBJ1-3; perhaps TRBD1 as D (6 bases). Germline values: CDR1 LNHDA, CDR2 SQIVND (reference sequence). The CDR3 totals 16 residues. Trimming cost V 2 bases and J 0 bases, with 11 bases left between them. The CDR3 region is CASSIRQAISGNTIYF. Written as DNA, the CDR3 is TGTGCCAGTAGTATACGACAGGCCATCTCTGGAAACACCATATATTTT.

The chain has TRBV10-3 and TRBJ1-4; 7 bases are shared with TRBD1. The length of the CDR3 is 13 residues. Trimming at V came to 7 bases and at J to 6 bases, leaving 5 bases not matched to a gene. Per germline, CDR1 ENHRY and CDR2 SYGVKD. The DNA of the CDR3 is TGTGCCATCACGGGACAGCTTCATGAAAAACTGTTTTTT. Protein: CAITGQLHEKLFF.

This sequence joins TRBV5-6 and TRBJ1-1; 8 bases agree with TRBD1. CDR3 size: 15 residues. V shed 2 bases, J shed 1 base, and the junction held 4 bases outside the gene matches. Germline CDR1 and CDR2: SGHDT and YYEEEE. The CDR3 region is CASSFSDRANTEAFF. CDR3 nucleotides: TGTGCCAGCAGCTTTTCGGACAGGGCGAACACTGAAGCTTTCTTT. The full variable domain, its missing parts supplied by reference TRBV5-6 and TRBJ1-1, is DAGVTQSPTHLIKTRGQQVTLRCSPKSGHDTVSWYQQALGQGPQFIFQYYEEEERQRGNFPDRFSGHQFPNYSSELNVNALLLGDSALYLCASSFSDRANTEAFFGQGTRLTVV.

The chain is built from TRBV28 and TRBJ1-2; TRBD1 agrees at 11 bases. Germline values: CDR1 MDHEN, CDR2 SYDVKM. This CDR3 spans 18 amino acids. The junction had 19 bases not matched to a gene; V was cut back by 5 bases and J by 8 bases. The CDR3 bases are TGTGCCAGCAGTGAAACTGGGACAGGGGGGAATGAGGTCGACGGCTACACCTTC. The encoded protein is CASSETGTGGNEVDGYTF.

For the CDR3, the DNA is TGTGCCAGCACCCCGCCCGGGGTCGCCGGGGAGCTGTTTTTT. Protein sequence: CASTPPGVAGELFF. The chain combines TRBV7-9 with TRBJ2-2, with a tentative D call TRBD2 (5 bases). The CDR3 sequence is 14 residues long. CDR1 is SEHNR, CDR2 FQNEAQ, per germline (reference sequence). V lost 7 bases, J lost 6 bases, and 15 bases lay in between.

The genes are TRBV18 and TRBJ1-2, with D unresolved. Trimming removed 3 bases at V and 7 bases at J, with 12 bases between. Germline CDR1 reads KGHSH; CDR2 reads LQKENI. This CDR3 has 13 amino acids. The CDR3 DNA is TGTGCCAGCTCACCGTCGGGGAAGGCTGGCTACACCTTC. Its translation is CASSPSGKAGYTF.

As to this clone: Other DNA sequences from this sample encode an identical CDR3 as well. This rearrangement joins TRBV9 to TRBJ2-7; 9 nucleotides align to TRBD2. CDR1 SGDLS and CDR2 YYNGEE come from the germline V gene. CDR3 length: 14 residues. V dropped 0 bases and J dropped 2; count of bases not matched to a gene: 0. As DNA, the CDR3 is TGTGCCAGCAGCGTAGTAGCGGGGGCCTACGAGCAGTACTTC. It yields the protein CASSVVAGAYEQYF.